Sequencing of this T cell receptor beta chain was carried out in a study of T cell repertoires in cytomegalovirus infection. For the study at large: Matching HLA type, along with CMV infection, was indicated by public TCR beta signatures. Findings and limits, study-wide: HLA-C-restricted CMV clonotypes gave the most frequent clonotype in two of eight donors.

TCRdb re-analysed the reads in MiXCR, keeping a single row per CDR3 protein. The sample contains 640,000 or so distinct CDR3 sequences, around 35% of which appear only once. Trimming removed 3 bases from V and 13 bases from J, with 18 bases in between. This CDR3 contains 13 residues. A word on this clonotype: What it binds is not known.

The sequenced sample was cultured PBMCs, obtained from culture after CMV antigen stimulation. This sequence joins TRBV12-3 or TRBV12-4 and TRBJ1-2; D is undetermined. The sequence was obtained from a human donor in good health (CMV status not recorded). Some clones in this sample may be carry-over from other donors' samples. The CDR3 DNA sequence: TGTGCCAGCAGTTTCTCTCTAGACACGGTACGCACCTTC. Its protein product is CASSFSLDTVRTF.